This TCR beta chain appears in the sequencing data of a study of OX40 agonist ivuxolimab in advanced cancers. Autoimmune disease history or systemic immunosuppression excluded patients. Study-level points and caveats: At doses 0.1 to 3.0 mg/kg, CD4+ and CD8+ clones expanded.

The method was immunoSEQ multiplex PCR; TCRdb's version includes in-frame clones alone and lacks a portion of them. In the table there are roughly 70,000 clones, 80% to 90% of which are singletons. The CDR3 has 20 residues. In germline, CDR1 is KGHSH, CDR2 LQKENI. Trimming at V came to 5 bases and at J to 3 bases, leaving 21 bases not matched to a gene. Worth noting for this clone: The antigen is undetermined.

The J gene is TRBJ2-3, the V gene TRBV18; TRBD1 agrees at 9 bases. The source was CD4+ or CD8+ T cells sorted from blood, collected in a trial of the OX40 agonist ivuxolimab. The sequence derives from an adult with an advanced solid tumor such as melanoma, head and neck, liver or kidney cancer. For the CDR3, the DNA is TGTGCCAGCTCAGGTCTCAGTACGGATCCGGGACAGGGAGGGACAGATACGCAGTATTTT. Protein sequence: CASSGLSTDPGQGGTDTQYF.